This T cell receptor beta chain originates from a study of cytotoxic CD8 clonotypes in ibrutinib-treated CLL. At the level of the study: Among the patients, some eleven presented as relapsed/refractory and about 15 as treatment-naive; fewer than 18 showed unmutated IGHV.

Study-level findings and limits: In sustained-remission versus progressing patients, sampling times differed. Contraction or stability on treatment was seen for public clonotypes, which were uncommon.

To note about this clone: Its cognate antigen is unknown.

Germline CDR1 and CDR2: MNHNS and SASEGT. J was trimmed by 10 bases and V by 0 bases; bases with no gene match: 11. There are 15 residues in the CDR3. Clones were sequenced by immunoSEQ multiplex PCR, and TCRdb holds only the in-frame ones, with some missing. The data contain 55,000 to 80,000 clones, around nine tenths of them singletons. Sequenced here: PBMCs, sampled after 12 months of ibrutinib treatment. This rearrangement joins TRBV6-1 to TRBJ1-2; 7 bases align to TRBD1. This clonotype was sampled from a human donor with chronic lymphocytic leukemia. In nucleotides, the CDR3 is TGTGCCAGCAGTGAAGCGGCGACAGGGAGACGGGTCTACACCTTC. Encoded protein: CASSEAATGRRVYTF.